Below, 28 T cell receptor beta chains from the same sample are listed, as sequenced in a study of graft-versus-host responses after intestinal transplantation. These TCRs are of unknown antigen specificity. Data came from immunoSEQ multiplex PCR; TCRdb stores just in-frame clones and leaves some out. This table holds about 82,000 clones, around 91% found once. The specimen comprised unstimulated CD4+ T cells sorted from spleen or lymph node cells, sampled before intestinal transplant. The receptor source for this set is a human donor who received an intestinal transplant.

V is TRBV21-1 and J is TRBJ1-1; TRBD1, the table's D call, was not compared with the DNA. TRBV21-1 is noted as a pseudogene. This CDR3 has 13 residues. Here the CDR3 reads CASRWNRYTEAFF. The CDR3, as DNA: TGTGCCAGCAGATGGAACAGATACACTGAAGCTTTCTTT.

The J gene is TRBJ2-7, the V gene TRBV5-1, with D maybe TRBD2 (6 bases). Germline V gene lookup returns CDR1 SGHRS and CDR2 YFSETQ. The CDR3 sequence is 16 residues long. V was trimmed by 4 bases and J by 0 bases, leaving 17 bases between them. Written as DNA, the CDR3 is TGCGCCAGCAGCCAGAAGTGGGGGGACGCCTCCTACGAGCAGTACTTC. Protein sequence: CASSQKWGDASYEQYF.

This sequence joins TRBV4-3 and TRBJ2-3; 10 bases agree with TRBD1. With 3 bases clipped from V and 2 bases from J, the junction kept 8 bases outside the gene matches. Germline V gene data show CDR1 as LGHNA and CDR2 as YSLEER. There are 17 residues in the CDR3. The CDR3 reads CASSQARDRGLTDTQYF. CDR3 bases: TGCGCCAGCAGCCAGGCCCGGGACAGGGGCCTCACAGATACGCAGTATTTT.

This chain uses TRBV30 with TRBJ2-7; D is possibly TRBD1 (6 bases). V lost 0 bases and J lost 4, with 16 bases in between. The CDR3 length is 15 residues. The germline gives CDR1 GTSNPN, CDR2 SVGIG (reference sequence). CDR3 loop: CAWSVMGQGIYEQYF. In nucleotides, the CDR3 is TGTGCCTGGAGTGTAATGGGGCAGGGGATTTACGAGCAGTACTTC.

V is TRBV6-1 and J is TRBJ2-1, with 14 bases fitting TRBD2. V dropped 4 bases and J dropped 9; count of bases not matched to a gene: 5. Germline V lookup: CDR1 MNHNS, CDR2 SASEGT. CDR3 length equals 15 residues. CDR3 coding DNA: TGTGCCAGCAGTGGGAGACTAGCGGGGGGGCGTGAGCAGTTCTTC. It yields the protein CASSGRLAGGREQFF.

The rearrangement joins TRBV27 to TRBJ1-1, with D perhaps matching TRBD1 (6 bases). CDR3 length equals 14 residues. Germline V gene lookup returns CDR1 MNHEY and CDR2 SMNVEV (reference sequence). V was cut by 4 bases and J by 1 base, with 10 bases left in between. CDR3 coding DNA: TGTGCCAGCAGTTCCCCGGGACAGAACACTGAAGCTTTCTTT. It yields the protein CASSSPGQNTEAFF.

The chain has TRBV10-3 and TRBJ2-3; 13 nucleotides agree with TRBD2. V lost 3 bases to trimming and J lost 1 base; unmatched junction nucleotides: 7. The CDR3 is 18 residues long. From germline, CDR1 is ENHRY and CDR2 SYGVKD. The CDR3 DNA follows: TGTGCCATCAGTGACCCACTAGCGGGGGGGCAGGGCACAGATACGCAGTATTTT. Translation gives CAISDPLAGGQGTDTQYF.

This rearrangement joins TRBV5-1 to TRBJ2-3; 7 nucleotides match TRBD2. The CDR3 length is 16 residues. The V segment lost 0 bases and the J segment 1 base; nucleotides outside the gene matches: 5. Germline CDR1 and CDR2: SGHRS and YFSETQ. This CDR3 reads CASSLARGVRTDTQYF. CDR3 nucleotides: TGCGCCAGCAGCTTGGCCCGGGGGGTACGCACAGATACGCAGTATTTT.

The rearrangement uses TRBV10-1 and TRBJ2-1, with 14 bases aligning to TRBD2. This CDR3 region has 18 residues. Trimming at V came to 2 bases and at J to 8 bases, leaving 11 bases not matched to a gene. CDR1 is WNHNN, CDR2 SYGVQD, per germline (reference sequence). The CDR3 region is CASSETRGGLAGGDEQFF. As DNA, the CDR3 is TGCGCCAGCAGTGAGACGAGGGGCGGACTAGCGGGGGGAGATGAGCAGTTCTTC.

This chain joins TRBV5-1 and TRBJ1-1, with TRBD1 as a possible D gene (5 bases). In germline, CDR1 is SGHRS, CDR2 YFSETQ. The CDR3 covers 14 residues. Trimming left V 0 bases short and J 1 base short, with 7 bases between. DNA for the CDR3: TGCGCCAGCAGCTTGGGGGGCCCGAACACTGAAGCTTTCTTT. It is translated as CASSLGGPNTEAFF.

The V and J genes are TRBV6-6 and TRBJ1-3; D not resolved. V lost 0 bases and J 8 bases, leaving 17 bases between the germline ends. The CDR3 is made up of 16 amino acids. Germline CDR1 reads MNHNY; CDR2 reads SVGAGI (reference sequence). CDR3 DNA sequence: TGTGCCAGCAGTTACTCGGTGGCCGCGGGGTCCGACACCATATATTTT. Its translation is CASSYSVAAGSDTIYF.

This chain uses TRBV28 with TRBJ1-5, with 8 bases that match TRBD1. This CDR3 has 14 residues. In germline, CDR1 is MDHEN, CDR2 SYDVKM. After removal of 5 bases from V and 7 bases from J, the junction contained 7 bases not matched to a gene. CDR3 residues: CASSPRDRFQPQHF. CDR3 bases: TGTGCCAGCAGTCCCCGGGACAGGTTCCAGCCCCAGCATTTT.

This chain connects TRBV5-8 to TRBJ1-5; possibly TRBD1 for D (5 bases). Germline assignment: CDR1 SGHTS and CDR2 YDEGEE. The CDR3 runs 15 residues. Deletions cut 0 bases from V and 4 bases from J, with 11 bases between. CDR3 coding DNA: TGTGCCAGCAGCTTGGTAGGGGCCGGGAATCAGCCCCAGCATTTT. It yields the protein CASSLVGAGNQPQHF.

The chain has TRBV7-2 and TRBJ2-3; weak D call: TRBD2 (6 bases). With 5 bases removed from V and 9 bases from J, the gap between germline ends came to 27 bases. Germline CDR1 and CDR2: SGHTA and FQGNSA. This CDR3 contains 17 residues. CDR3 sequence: CASSQPRGTLALPTQYF. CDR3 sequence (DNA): TGTGCCAGCAGCCAACCGCGGGGCACCCTAGCACTGCCGACGCAGTATTTT.

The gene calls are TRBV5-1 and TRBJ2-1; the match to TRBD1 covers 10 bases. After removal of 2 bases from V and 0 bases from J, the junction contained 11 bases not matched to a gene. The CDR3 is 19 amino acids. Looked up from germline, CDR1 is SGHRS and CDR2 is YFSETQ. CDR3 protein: CASSFRTGGSLSSYNEQFF. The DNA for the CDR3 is TGCGCCAGCAGCTTCCGGACAGGGGGATCCCTTAGCTCCTACAATGAGCAGTTCTTC.

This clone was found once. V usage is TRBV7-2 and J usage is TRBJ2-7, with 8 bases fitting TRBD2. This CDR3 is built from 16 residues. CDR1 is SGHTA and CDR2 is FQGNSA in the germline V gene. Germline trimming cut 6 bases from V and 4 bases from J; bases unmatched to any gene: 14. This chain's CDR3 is CASRKTLSGTRYEQYF. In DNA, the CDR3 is TGTGCCAGCAGGAAAACTCTTAGTGGGACTAGGTACGAGCAGTACTTC.

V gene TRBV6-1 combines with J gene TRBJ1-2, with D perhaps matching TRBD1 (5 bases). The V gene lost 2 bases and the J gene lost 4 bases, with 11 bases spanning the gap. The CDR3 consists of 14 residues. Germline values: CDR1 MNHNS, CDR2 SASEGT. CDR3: CASSERQQIYGYTF. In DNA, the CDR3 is TGTGCCAGCAGTGAAAGACAGCAAATCTATGGCTACACCTTC.

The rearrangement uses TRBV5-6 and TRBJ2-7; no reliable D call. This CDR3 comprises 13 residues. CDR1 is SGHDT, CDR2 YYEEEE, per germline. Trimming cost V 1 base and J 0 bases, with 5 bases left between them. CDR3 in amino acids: CASSLRSSYEQYF. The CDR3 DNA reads TGTGCCAGCAGCTTGCGGAGCTCCTACGAGCAGTACTTC. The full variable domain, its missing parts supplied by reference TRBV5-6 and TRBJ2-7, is DAGVTQSPTHLIKTRGQQVTLRCSPKSGHDTVSWYQQALGQGPQFIFQYYEEEERQRGNFPDRFSGHQFPNYSSELNVNALLLGDSALYLCASSLRSSYEQYFGPGTRLTVT.

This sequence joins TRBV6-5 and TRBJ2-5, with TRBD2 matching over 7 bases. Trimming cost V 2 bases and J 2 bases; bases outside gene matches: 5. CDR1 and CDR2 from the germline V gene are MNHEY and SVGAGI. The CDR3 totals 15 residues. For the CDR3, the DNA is TGTGCCAGCAGTTACGGAACTAGCGTTCAAGAGACCCAGTACTTC. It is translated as CASSYGTSVQETQYF.

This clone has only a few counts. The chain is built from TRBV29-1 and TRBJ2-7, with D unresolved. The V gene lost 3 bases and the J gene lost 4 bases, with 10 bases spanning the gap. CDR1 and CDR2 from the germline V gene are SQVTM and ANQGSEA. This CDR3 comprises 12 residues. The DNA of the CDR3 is TGCAGCGTTGACGTCGGCGGTTACGAGCAGTACTTC. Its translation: CSVDVGGYEQYF.

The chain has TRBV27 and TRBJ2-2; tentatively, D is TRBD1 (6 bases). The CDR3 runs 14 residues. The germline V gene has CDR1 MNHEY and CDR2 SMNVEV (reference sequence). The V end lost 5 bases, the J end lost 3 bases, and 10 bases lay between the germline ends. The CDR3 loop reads CASSLQGYTGELFF. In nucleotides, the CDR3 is TGTGCCAGCAGTCTCCAGGGGTACACCGGGGAGCTGTTTTTT.

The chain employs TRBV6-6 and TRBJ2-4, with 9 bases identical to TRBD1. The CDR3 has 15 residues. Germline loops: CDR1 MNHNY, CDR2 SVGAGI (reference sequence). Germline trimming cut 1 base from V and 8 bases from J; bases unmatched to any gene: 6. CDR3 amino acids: CASSYFGTGQYIQYF. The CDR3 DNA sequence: TGTGCCAGCAGTTACTTCGGGACAGGGCAATACATTCAGTACTTC.

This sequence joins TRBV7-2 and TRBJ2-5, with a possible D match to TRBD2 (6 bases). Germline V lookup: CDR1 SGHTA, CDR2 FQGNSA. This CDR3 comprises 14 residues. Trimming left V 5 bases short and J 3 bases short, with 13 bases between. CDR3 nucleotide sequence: TGTGCCAGCAGCGGCGTGGGGGGTGAAGAGACCCAGTACTTC. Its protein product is CASSGVGGEETQYF.

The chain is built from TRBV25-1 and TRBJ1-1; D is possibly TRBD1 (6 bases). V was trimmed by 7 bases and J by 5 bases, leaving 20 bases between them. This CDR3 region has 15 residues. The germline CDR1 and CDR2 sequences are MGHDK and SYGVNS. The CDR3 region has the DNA TGTGCCAGCAAGGAGGGGGGGGCAGGTTGGACTGAAGCTTTCTTT. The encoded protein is CASKEGGAGWTEAFF.

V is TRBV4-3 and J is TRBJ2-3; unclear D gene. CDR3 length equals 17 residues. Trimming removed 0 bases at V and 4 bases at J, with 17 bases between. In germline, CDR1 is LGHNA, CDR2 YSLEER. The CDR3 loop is CASSQELGSWFADTQYF. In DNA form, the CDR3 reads TGCGCCAGCAGCCAAGAGTTGGGTAGCTGGTTCGCAGATACGCAGTATTTT.

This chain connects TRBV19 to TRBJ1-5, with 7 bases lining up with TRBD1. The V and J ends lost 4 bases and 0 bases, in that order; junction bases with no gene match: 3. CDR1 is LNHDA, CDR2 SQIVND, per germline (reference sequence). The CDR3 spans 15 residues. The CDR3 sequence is CASSTDRDSNQPQHF. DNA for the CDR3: TGTGCCAGTAGTACCGACAGGGATAGCAATCAGCCCCAGCATTTT.

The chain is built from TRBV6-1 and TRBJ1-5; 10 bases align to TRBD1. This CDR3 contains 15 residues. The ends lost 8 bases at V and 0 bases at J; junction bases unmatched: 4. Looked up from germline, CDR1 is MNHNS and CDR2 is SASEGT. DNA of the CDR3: TGTGCCAGCGGGACAGGGGTCACTAGCAATCAGCCCCAGCATTTT. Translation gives CASGTGVTSNQPQHF.

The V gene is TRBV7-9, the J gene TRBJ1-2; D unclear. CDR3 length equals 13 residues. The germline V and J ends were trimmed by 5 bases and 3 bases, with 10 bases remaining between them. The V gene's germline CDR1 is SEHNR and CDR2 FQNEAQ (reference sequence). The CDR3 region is CASSLMEDYGYTF. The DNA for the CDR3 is TGTGCCAGCAGCCTTATGGAGGACTATGGCTACACCTTC.